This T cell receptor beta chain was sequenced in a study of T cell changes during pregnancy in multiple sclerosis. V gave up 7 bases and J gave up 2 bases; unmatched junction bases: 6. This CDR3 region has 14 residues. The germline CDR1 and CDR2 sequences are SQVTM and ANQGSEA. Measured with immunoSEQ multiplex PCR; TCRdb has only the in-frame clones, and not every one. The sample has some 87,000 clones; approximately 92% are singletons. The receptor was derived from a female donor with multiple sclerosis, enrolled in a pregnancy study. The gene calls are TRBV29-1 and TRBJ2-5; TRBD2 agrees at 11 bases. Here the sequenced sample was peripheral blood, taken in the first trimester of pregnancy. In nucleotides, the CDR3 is TGCAGCGCCCCGGGACTAGCGGTACAAGAGACCCAGTACTTC. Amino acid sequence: CSAPGLAVQETQYF.